The sequence of this T cell receptor beta chain was determined in a study of cytomegalovirus exposure and HLA in healthy donors. Researchers ran the PCR with 60 Vbeta and 13 Jbeta primers. Methods used by the authors: Counted up in a later analysis, unique TCR beta chains came to 65 million to 80 million, with around 9.9 million shared. Assay: immunoSEQ multiplex PCR; the TCRdb copy retains only in-frame clones and omits some. V and J calls and clone size come straight from that table; D and trimming were deduced from the DNA. The sample gives about 95,000 clones, 81% of which show up once; about 4.4% is in the top ten. V was trimmed by 6 bases and J by 4 bases, leaving 19 bases between them. CDR1 SGHNT and CDR2 YYREEE come from the germline V gene (reference sequence). The CDR3 spans 15 residues. Study outcomes and limitations: The presence/absence work took it that sequencing depth was about the same across donors. Sequences of the TCR beta chain were said to predict the HLA-A and HLA-B alleles of most subjects accurately.

The table lists this clone with a count of one. Its antigen is undetermined. This chain links TRBV5-4 with TRBJ2-5; possibly TRBD1 for D (6 bases). The sequenced sample consisted of PBMCs. The sequence was obtained from a woman aged 70-85 years in good health and CMV-seropositive. CDR3 nucleotides: TGTGCCAGCAACAGCAGGGGATTGGTCGGAGAGACCCAGTACTTC. This codes for CASNSRGLVGETQYF.